This record concerns one T cell receptor beta chain sequence. As yet, its antigen is unknown. The entry originates in a study of T cell responses to AZD1222 COVID-19 vaccine. Unmatched junction bases numbered 5, after V lost 3 bases and J lost 0 bases. CDR3 length: 15 amino acids. Per germline, CDR1 SGDLS and CDR2 YYNGEE. Method: immunoSEQ multiplex PCR; TCRdb's copy keeps in-frame clones and lacks some. Among approximately 150,000 clones listed, roughly 92% were seen once. Findings and caveats of the study: Close to half of all spike-specific TCRs reportedly target regions of the variants that are unmutated. Clonal diversity was possibly underestimated, and white British individuals and females predominated among donors.

This chain joins TRBV9 and TRBJ1-2; 7 bases match TRBD1. This sequence originates from an adult in good health. Sample: peripheral blood, taken on day 0 of AZD1222 vaccination. The CDR3 sequence is CASSEGTVTNYGYTF. DNA of the CDR3: TGTGCCAGCAGCGAGGGGACAGTCACTAACTATGGCTACACCTTC.